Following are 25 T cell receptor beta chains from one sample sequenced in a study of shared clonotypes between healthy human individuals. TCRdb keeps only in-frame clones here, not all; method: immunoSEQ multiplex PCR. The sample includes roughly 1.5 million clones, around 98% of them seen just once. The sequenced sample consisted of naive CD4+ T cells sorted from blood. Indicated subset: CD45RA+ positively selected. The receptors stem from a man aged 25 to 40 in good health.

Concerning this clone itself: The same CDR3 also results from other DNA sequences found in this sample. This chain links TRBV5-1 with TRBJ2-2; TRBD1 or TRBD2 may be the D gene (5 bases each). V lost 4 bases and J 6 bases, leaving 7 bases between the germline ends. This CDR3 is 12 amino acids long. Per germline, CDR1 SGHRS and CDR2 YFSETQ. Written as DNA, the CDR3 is TGCGCCAGCAGCCGGGACGCCGGGGAGCTGTTTTTT. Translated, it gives CASSRDAGELFF.

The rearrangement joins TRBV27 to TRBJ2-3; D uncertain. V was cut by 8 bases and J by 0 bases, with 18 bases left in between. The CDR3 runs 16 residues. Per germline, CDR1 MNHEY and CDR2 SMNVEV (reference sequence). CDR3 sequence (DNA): TGTGCCAGCCCCAGGAAATTGGCGGCTAGCACAGATACGCAGTATTTT. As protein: CASPRKLAASTDTQYF.

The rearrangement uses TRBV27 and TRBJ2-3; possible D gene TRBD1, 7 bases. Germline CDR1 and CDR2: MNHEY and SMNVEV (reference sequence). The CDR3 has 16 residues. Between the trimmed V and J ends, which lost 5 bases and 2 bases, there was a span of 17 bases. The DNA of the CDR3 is TGTGCCAGCAGTCAGACCAGGGGGGCTCACACAGATACGCAGTATTTT. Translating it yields CASSQTRGAHTDTQYF.

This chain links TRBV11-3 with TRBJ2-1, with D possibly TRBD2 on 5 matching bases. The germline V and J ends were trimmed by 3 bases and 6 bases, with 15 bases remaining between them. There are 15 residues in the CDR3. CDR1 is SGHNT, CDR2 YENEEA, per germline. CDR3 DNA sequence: TGTGCCAGCAGCTTTTCTCCGACGGGGAGCAATGAGCAGTTCTTC. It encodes CASSFSPTGSNEQFF.

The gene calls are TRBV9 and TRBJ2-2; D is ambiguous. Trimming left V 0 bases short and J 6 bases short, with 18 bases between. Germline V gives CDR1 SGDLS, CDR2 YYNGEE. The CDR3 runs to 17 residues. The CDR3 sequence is CASSVDAVPTGPGELFF. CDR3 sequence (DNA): TGTGCCAGCAGCGTAGATGCAGTACCAACGGGTCCCGGGGAGCTGTTTTTT. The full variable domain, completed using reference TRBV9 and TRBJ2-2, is DSGVTQTPKHLITATGQRVTLRCSPRSGDLSVYWYQQSLDQGLQFLIQYYNGEERAKGNILERFSAQQFPDLHSELNLSSLELGDSALYFCASSVDAVPTGPGELFFGEGSRLTVL.

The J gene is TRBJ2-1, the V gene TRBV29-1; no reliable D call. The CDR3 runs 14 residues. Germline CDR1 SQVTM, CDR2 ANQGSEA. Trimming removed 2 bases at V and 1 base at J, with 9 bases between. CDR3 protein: CSVEWVGSYNEQFF. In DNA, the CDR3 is TGCAGCGTTGAATGGGTGGGATCCTACAATGAGCAGTTCTTC.

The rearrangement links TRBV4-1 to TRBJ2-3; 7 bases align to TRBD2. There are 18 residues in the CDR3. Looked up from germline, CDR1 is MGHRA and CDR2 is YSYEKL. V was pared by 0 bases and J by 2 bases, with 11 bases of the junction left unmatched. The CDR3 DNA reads TGCGCCAGCAGCCAAGATATGGGAGGGCCGGGCCTCACAGATACGCAGTATTTT. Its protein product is CASSQDMGGPGLTDTQYF.

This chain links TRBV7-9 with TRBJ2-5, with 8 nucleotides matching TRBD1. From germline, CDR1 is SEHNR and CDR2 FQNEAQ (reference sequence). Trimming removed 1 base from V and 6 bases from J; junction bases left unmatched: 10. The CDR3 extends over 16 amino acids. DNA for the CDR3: TGTGCCAGCAGCTTAGTCTTGACAGGGGCCGGAAAGACCCAGTACTTC. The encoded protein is CASSLVLTGAGKTQYF.

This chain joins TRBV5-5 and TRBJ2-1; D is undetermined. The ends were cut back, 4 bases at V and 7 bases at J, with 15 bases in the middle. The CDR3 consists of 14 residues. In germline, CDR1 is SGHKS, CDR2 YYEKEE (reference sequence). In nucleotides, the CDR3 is TGTGCCAGCAGCGACAATGCGGTGGTAAATGAGCAGTTCTTC. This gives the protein CASSDNAVVNEQFF.

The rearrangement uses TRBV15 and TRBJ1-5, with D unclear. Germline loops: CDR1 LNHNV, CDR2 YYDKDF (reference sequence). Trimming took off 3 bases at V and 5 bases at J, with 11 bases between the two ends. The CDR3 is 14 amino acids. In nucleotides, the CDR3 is TGTGCCACCAGCAGCCGGGAGCCACATCAGCCCCAGCATTTT. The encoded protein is CATSSREPHQPQHF.

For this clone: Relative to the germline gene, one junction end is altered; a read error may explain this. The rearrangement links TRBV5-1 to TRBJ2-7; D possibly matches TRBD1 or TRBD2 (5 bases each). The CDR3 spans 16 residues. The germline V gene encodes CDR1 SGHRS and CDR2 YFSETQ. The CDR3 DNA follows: TGCGCCACCAGCCACGTCGGGGACCCGCGAGCCCACGAGCAGTACTTC. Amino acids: CATSHVGDPRAHEQYF.

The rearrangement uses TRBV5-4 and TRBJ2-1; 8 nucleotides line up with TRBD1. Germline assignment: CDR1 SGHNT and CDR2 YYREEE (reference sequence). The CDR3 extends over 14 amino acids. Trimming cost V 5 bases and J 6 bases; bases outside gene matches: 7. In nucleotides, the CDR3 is TGTGCCAGCAGAGGACAGGGCCTGATCAATGAGCAGTTCTTC. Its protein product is CASRGQGLINEQFF.

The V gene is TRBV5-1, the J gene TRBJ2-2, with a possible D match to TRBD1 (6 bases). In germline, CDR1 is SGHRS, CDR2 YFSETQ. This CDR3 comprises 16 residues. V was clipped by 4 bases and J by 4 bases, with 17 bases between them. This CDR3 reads CASSESTVQGTGELFF. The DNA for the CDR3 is TGCGCCAGCAGCGAATCCACAGTACAGGGCACCGGGGAGCTGTTTTTT.

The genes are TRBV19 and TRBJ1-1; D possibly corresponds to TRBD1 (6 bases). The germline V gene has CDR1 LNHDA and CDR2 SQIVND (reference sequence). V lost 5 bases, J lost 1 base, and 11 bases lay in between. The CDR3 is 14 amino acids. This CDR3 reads CASSGTRGNTEAFF. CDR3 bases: TGTGCCAGTAGTGGGACAAGGGGGAACACTGAAGCTTTCTTT.

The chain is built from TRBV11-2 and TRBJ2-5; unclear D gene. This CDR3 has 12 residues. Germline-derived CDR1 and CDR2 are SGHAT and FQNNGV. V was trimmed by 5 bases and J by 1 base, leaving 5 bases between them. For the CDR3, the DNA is TGTGCCAGCAGCCGGATCCAAGAGACCCAGTACTTC. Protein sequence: CASSRIQETQYF. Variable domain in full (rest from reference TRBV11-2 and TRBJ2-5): EAGVAQSPRYKIIEKRQSVAFWCNPISGHATLYWYQQILGQGPKLLIQFQNNGVVDDSQLPKDRFSAERLKGVDSTLKIQPAKLEDSAVYLCASSRIQETQYFGPGTRLLVL.

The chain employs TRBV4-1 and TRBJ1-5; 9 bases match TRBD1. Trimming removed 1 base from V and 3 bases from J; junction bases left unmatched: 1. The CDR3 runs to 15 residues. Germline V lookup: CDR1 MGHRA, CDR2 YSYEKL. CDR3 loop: CASSQGDRDNQPQHF. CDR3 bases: TGCGCCAGCAGCCAAGGGGACAGGGACAATCAGCCCCAGCATTTT.

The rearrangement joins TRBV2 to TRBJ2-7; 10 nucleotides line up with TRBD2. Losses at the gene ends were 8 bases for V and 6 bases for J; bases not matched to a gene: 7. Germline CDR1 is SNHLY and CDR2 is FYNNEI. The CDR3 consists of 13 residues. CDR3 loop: CASGSSGRGEQYF. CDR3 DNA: TGTGCCAGCGGGTCTAGCGGGAGAGGCGAGCAGTACTTC.

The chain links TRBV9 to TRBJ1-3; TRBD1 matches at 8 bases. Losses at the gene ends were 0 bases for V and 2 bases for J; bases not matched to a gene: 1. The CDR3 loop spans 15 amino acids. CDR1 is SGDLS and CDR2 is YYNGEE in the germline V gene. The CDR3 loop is CASSVAGGPGNTIYF. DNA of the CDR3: TGTGCCAGCAGCGTAGCAGGGGGCCCTGGAAACACCATATATTTT. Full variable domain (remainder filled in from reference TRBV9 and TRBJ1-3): DSGVTQTPKHLITATGQRVTLRCSPRSGDLSVYWYQQSLDQGLQFLIQYYNGEERAKGNILERFSAQQFPDLHSELNLSSLELGDSALYFCASSVAGGPGNTIYFGEGSWLTVV.

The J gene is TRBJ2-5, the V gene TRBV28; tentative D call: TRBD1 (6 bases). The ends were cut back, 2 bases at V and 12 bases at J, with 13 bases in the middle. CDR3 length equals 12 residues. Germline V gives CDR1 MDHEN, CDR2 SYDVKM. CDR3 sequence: CASSLRTAPEYF. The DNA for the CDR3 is TGTGCCAGCAGTTTACGGACAGCCCCGGAGTACTTC. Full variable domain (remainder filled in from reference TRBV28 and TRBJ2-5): DVKVTQSSRYLVKRTGEKVFLECVQDMDHENMFWYRQDPGLGLRLIYFSYDVKMKEKGDIPEGYSVSREKKERFSLILESASTNQTSMYLCASSLRTAPEYFGPGTRLLVL.

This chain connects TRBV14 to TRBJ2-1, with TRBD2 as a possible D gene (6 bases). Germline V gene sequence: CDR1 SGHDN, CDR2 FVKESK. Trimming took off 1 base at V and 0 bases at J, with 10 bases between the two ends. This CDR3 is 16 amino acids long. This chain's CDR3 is CASSQGAGSSYNEQFF. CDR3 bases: TGTGCCAGCAGCCAAGGGGCGGGAAGCTCCTACAATGAGCAGTTCTTC.

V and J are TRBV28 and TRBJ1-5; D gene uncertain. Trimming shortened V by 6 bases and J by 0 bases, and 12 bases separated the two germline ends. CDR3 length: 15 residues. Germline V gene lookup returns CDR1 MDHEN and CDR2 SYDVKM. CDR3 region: CASSLGQTSNQPQHF. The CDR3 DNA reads TGTGCCAGCAGCTTAGGCCAAACTAGCAATCAGCCCCAGCATTTT.

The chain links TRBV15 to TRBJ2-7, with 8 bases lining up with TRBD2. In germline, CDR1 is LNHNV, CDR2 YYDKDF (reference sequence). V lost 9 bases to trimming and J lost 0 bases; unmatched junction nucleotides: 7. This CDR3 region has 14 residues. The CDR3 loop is CATGPGGGSYEQYF. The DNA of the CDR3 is TGTGCCACAGGCCCCGGGGGGGGCTCCTACGAGCAGTACTTC. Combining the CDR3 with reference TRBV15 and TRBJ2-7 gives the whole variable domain DAMVIQNPRYQVTQFGKPVTLSCSQTLNHNVMYWYQQKSSQAPKLLFHYYDKDFNNEADTPDNFQSRRPNTSFCFLDIRSPGLGDTAMYLCATGPGGGSYEQYFGPGTRLTVT.

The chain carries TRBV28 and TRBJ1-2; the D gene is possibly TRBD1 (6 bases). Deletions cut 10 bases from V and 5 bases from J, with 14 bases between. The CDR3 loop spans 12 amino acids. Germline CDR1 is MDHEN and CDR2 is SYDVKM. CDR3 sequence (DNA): TGTGCCATCAAGGACAGCCTATATGGCTACACCTTC. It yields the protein CAIKDSLYGYTF.

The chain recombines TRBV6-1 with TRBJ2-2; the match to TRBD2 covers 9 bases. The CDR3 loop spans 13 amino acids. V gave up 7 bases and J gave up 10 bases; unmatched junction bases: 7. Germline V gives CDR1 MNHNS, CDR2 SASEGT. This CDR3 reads CASTGTSYTELFF. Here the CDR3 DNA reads TGTGCCAGCACCGGGACTAGCTATACGGAGCTGTTTTTT.

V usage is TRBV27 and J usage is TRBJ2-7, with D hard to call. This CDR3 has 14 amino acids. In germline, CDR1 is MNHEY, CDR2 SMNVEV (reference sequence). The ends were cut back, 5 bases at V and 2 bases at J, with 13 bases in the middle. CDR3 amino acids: CASSPYPGTYEQYF. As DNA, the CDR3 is TGTGCCAGCAGTCCATACCCCGGAACCTACGAGCAGTACTTC.